This is a list of T cell receptor beta chains from one sample in a study of cytomegalovirus exposure and HLA in healthy donors. The table came from immunoSEQ multiplex PCR; TCRdb's copy has only in-frame clones and leaves some out. The sample has more than 120,000 clones, 78% seen once. The sample was PBMCs. Source of these receptors: a woman aged 40 to 50 in good health and CMV-seropositive. The CDR3 runs from the conserved cysteine through the conserved F or W. A D gene is named only where the DNA matches it firmly. Only part of the rows carry a size: once, few, many, or a class if the clone is expanded.

CDR3 DNA: TGTGCCAGCAGCTCGCCCCTGACTAGAATGGTCGAGGCCAAAAACATTCAGTACTTC; CDR3 protein: CASSSPLTRMVEAKNIQYF; J gene: TRBJ2-4; clone size: few; CDR3 length: 19; V gene: TRBV7-3; D gene: -
CDR3 DNA: TGTGCCACTTATCCGGGACAGGGGGCCCATTCACCCCTCCACTTT; CDR3 protein: CATYPGQGAHSPLHF; J gene: TRBJ1-6; clone size: -; CDR3 length: 15; V gene: TRBV6-1; D gene: TRBD1
CDR3 DNA: TGTGCCAGCAGCTTGGAAGGGGTTCGCGGGGCCAACGTCCTGACTTTC; CDR3 protein: CASSLEGVRGANVLTF; J gene: TRBJ2-6; clone size: few; CDR3 length: 16; V gene: TRBV5-5; D gene: -
CDR3 DNA: TGTGCCAGCAGCTTGGGGGACAGGGGATGGAATCAGCCCCAGCATTTT; CDR3 protein: CASSLGDRGWNQPQHF; J gene: TRBJ1-5; clone size: -; CDR3 length: 16; V gene: TRBV5-6; D gene: TRBD1
CDR3 DNA: TGTGCCAGCAGCAACAGGGGAGCTAACACTGAAGCTTTCTTT; CDR3 protein: CASSNRGANTEAFF; J gene: TRBJ1-1; clone size: -; CDR3 length: 14; V gene: TRBV2; D gene: TRBD1
CDR3 DNA: TGTGCCAGCAGTTGGGACACTGAGCAGTTCTTC; CDR3 protein: CASSWDTEQFF; J gene: TRBJ2-1; clone size: few; CDR3 length: 11; V gene: TRBV2; D gene: -
CDR3 DNA: TGTGCCAGCAGCCGAGGGGGCTTGGGCGGGGAGCTGTTTTTT; CDR3 protein: CASSRGGLGGELFF; J gene: TRBJ2-2; clone size: -; CDR3 length: 14; V gene: TRBV7-6; D gene: TRBD1
CDR3 DNA: TGTGCCAGCAGCCCCCATTCCGGTTACACAGATACGCAGTATTTT; CDR3 protein: CASSPHSGYTDTQYF; J gene: TRBJ2-3; clone size: -; CDR3 length: 15; V gene: TRBV9; D gene: -
CDR3 DNA: TGTGCCAGCAGCGACGGATTCGGGAATACGCAGTATTTT; CDR3 protein: CASSDGFGNTQYF; J gene: TRBJ2-3; clone size: -; CDR3 length: 13; V gene: TRBV11-3; D gene: -
CDR3 DNA: TGTGCCAGCAGCAAGGACCGAGGGTGGGCCCAGCATTTT; CDR3 protein: CASSKDRGWAQHF; J gene: TRBJ1-5; clone size: -; CDR3 length: 13; V gene: TRBV7-8; D gene: -
CDR3 DNA: TGTGCCAGTAGTAGACAGTTAAATCAGCCCCAGCATTTT; CDR3 protein: CASSRQLNQPQHF; J gene: TRBJ1-5; clone size: -; CDR3 length: 13; V gene: TRBV19; D gene: -
CDR3 DNA: TGTGCCAGCACCCCCGACTCCGGGACTAGGTCCTACGAGCAGTACTTC; CDR3 protein: CASTPDSGTRSYEQYF; J gene: TRBJ2-7; clone size: -; CDR3 length: 16; V gene: TRBV7-2; D gene: TRBD2
CDR3 DNA: TGTGCCAGTAGGAGCCAGGACAGATTTGAAGCTTTCTTT; CDR3 protein: CASRSQDRFEAFF; J gene: TRBJ1-1; clone size: -; CDR3 length: 13; V gene: TRBV19; D gene: -
CDR3 DNA: TGTGCCAGCAGCTTACAGTCCGGGGAGCTGTTTTTT; CDR3 protein: CASSLQSGELFF; J gene: TRBJ2-2; clone size: -; CDR3 length: 12; V gene: TRBV7-6; D gene: -
CDR3 DNA: TGTGCCAGCAGTCCTCTCCGCCGCGAGGCCCAGTACTTC; CDR3 protein: CASSPLRREAQYF; J gene: TRBJ2-5; clone size: -; CDR3 length: 13; V gene: TRBV6-5; D gene: -
CDR3 DNA: TGCAGCGTTGAACGACTTATGAACACTGAAGCTTTCTTT; CDR3 protein: CSVERLMNTEAFF; J gene: TRBJ1-1; clone size: once; CDR3 length: 13; V gene: TRBV29-1; D gene: -
CDR3 DNA: TGTGCCAGCAGCCAAGATAAAGAAGGGCTAGCGCAAGAGACCCAGTACTTC; CDR3 protein: CASSQDKEGLAQETQYF; J gene: TRBJ2-5; clone size: -; CDR3 length: 17; V gene: TRBV4-2; D gene: -
CDR3 DNA: TGTGCCAGCAGTTTCTTTACTAGCGGGAGCTACGAGCAGTACTTC; CDR3 protein: CASSFFTSGSYEQYF; J gene: TRBJ2-7; clone size: -; CDR3 length: 15; V gene: TRBV28; D gene: TRBD2
CDR3 DNA: TGTGCCAGCAGCCCGACAGGTTCTAGCAATCAGCCCCAGCATTTT; CDR3 protein: CASSPTGSSNQPQHF; J gene: TRBJ1-5; clone size: -; CDR3 length: 15; V gene: TRBV6-1; D gene: -
CDR3 DNA: TGTGCCAGCACCCTGACACTCACCGGGGAGCTGTTTTTT; CDR3 protein: CASTLTLTGELFF; J gene: TRBJ2-2; clone size: -; CDR3 length: 13; V gene: TRBV6-1; D gene: -
CDR3 DNA: TGTGCCAGCAGTCCCGGACTAGCCAACAATGAGCAGTTCTTC; CDR3 protein: CASSPGLANNEQFF; J gene: TRBJ2-1; clone size: few; CDR3 length: 14; V gene: TRBV6-4; D gene: TRBD2
CDR3 DNA: TGTGCCAGCAGCTTAAGGGGGGGACTAGCTGGCGGGGAGCTGTTTTTT; CDR3 protein: CASSLRGGLAGGELFF; J gene: TRBJ2-2; clone size: -; CDR3 length: 16; V gene: TRBV7-2; D gene: TRBD2
CDR3 DNA: TGTGCCAGCAGTGGGACAGGGGACGCCTACGAGCAGTACTTC; CDR3 protein: CASSGTGDAYEQYF; J gene: TRBJ2-7; clone size: -; CDR3 length: 14; V gene: TRBV6-1; D gene: TRBD1
CDR3 DNA: TGTGCCAGCAGTTATGTGGGGGCGTCTGGGGCCAACGTCCTGACTTTC; CDR3 protein: CASSYVGASGANVLTF; J gene: TRBJ2-6; clone size: -; CDR3 length: 16; V gene: TRBV27; D gene: -
CDR3 DNA: TGTGCCAGCAGCTTGGGTGGCAGGGATCTCGGCGAGCAGTACTTC; CDR3 protein: CASSLGGRDLGEQYF; J gene: TRBJ2-7; clone size: -; CDR3 length: 15; V gene: TRBV7-9; D gene: -
CDR3 DNA: TGTGCCAGCACCCTCGGACAGGACGACCAGCCCCAGCATTTT; CDR3 protein: CASTLGQDDQPQHF; J gene: TRBJ1-5; clone size: -; CDR3 length: 14; V gene: TRBV27; D gene: TRBD1